These 10 T cell receptor beta chains originate from one sample sequenced in a study of cytomegalovirus exposure and HLA in healthy donors (dated by TCRdb to about 2017). Library method: the immunoSEQ multiplex PCR assay. Not all clones reach the TCRdb copy of this immuneACCESS table, which keeps in-frame sequences only. Checked studies attribute under half of the gap to unresolved V genes and leave the rest unexplained. The sample contains around 300,000 clones, about nine tenths of them found a single time. The leading ten clones occupy roughly 1.2% of the sample. Sequencing was done on a sample of PBMCs. The receptors were gathered from a woman aged 25 to 45 in good health and CMV-seropositive.

The chain employs TRBV6-5 and TRBJ2-7; D remains ambiguous. This CDR3 region has 12 residues. Germline assignment: CDR1 MNHEY and CDR2 SVGAGI. V was shortened by 8 bases and J by 0 bases, with 8 bases between the two germline ends. In DNA, the CDR3 is TGTGCCAGCGGGTGGACCTCCTACGAGCAGTACTTC. Translation gives CASGWTSYEQYF.

The chain is built from TRBV27 and TRBJ1-2; D is perhaps TRBD1 (5 bases). Germline V CDR1 and CDR2: MNHEY, SMNVEV (reference sequence). This CDR3 is 14 amino acids long. Trimming removed 0 bases at V and 7 bases at J, with 12 bases between. The CDR3 is CASSLSRGQGGYTF. Here the CDR3 DNA reads TGTGCCAGCAGTTTATCGCGGGGCCAGGGTGGCTACACCTTC.

The sample holds a few counts of this clone. The chain links TRBV15 to TRBJ1-2; no clear D. Germline CDR1 and CDR2: LNHNV and YYDKDF (reference sequence). V was shortened by 6 bases and J by 8 bases, with 13 bases between the two germline ends. This CDR3 spans 12 amino acids. This CDR3 is CATRNEFSGYTF. CDR3 in DNA: TGTGCCACCAGGAACGAGTTCTCCGGCTACACCTTC.

The chain links TRBV11-2 to TRBJ2-7; D is ambiguous. The germline V and J ends were trimmed by 3 bases and 1 base, with 10 bases remaining between them. The CDR3 sequence is 14 residues long. The germline gives CDR1 SGHAT, CDR2 FQNNGV. In DNA, the CDR3 is TGTGCCAGCAGCTTCGGCCGCCGATCCTACGAGCAGTACTTC. It specifies CASSFGRRSYEQYF.

The rearrangement joins TRBV18 to TRBJ2-7; the match to TRBD2 covers 15 bases. This CDR3 comprises 17 residues. J lost 0 bases, V lost 6 bases, and 6 bases had no gene match. Germline lookup yields CDR1 KGHSH and CDR2 LQKENI. This CDR3 reads CASSGLAGGMSSYEQYF. The CDR3 DNA is TGTGCCAGCTCGGGACTAGCGGGAGGAATGAGCTCCTACGAGCAGTACTTC.

This chain joins TRBV6-5 and TRBJ2-5; possible D gene TRBD2, 6 bases. V was pared by 2 bases and J by 4 bases, with 11 bases between. The CDR3 extends over 14 amino acids. From germline, CDR1 is MNHEY and CDR2 SVGAGI. CDR3 amino acids: CASSYGDWTETQYF. The CDR3 region has the DNA TGTGCCAGCAGTTACGGGGACTGGACAGAGACCCAGTACTTC.

In this sample, this clone turned up once. The V and J genes are TRBV29-1 and TRBJ2-5; either TRBD1 or TRBD2 may supply D (6 bases each). Trimming shortened V by 5 bases and J by 1 base, and 17 bases separated the two germline ends. The CDR3 loop spans 15 amino acids. Germline CDR1 is SQVTM and CDR2 is ANQGSEA. The CDR3 spells CSVPTEGDFQETQYF. The CDR3 nucleotides are TGCAGCGTTCCCACGGAGGGGGATTTCCAAGAGACCCAGTACTTC.

This clone has more than one count but fewer than ten. The J gene is TRBJ1-6, the V gene TRBV27; no firm D call. V was trimmed by 1 base and J by 13 bases, leaving 11 bases between them. This CDR3 region has 13 residues. Looked up from germline, CDR1 is MNHEY and CDR2 is SMNVEV (reference sequence). In DNA, the CDR3 is TGTGCCAGCAGTTTATGGAGCGACTCGCCCCTCCACTTT. Its protein is CASSLWSDSPLHF.

This clone was seen just once. The CDR3 bases are TGTGCCAGCAGCTTAGCGGTTGGGGAATTGGGCAATCAGCCCCAGCATTTT. This encodes CASSLAVGELGNQPQHF. The rearrangement links TRBV7-9 to TRBJ1-5; D is ambiguous. Between the trimmed V and J ends, which lost 0 bases and 2 bases, there was a span of 14 bases. From germline, CDR1 is SEHNR and CDR2 FQNEAQ (reference sequence). This CDR3 spans 17 amino acids.

The chain uses TRBV7-8 and TRBJ2-7, with 7 bases identical to TRBD1. This CDR3 comprises 17 residues. The V gene end was trimmed by 1 base and the J gene end by 3 bases; junction bases not matched to a gene: 12. Germline loops: CDR1 SGHVS, CDR2 FQNEAQ. In DNA, the CDR3 is TGTGCCAGCAGCTTAGAGACATCCGGGACAGTCTTCTACGAGCAGTACTTC. It encodes CASSLETSGTVFYEQYF.